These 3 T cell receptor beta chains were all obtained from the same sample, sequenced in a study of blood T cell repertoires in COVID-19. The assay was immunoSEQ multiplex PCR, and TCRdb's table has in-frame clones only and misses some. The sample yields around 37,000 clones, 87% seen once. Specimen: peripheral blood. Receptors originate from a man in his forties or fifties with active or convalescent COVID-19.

The CDR3 bases are TGTGCCAGCAGGCAGGGGTTCGGGCCCCAGCATTTT. It codes for CASRQGFGPQHF. The chain uses TRBV12-3 or TRBV12-4 and TRBJ1-5; a possible D gene is TRBD1 (6 bases). V lost 6 bases and J lost 9, with 12 bases in between. This CDR3 spans 12 amino acids.

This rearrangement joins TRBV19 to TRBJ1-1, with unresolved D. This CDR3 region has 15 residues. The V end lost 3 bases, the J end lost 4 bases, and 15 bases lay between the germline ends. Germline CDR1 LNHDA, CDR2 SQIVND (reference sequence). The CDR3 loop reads CASSMGVLEGTEAFF. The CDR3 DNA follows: TGTGCCAGTAGTATGGGTGTACTCGAGGGCACTGAAGCTTTCTTT.

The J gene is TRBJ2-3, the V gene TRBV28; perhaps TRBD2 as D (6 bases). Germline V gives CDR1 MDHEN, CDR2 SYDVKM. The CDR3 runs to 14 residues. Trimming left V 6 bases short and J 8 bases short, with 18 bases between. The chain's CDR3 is CASRFDPSEVTQYF. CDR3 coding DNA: TGTGCCAGCAGGTTTGATCCTAGCGAGGTTACGCAGTATTTT.